This TCR beta chain is drawn from a study of blood T cells in healthy people across ages. Study outcomes and limitations: Long-lived donors had more naive CD4+ cells and higher diversity than aged donors.

CDR3 size: 14 residues. The ends were cut back, 0 bases at V and 0 bases at J, with 6 bases in the middle. CDR1 and CDR2 (germline): SEHNR, FQNEAQ (reference sequence). Then a second PCR, running about 6 to 11 cycles, was carried out with a sample-barcoded 5' primer and a J-beta primer mix. Each CDR3 protein gets one entry after TCRdb re-called the 5' RACE reads with MiXCR. The table shows about 1,500,000 distinct CDR3 sequences, with around 39% occurring only once. Comments on this clonotype: Its antigen is as yet unknown.

This sequence joins TRBV7-9 and TRBJ2-7; D is undetermined. This clonotype originated in a woman in her late teens or twenties in good health. The sample was blood. The CDR3 DNA is TGTGCCAGCAGCTTAGCGAGCTACTCCTACGAGCAGTACTTC. This translates into CASSLASYSYEQYF.